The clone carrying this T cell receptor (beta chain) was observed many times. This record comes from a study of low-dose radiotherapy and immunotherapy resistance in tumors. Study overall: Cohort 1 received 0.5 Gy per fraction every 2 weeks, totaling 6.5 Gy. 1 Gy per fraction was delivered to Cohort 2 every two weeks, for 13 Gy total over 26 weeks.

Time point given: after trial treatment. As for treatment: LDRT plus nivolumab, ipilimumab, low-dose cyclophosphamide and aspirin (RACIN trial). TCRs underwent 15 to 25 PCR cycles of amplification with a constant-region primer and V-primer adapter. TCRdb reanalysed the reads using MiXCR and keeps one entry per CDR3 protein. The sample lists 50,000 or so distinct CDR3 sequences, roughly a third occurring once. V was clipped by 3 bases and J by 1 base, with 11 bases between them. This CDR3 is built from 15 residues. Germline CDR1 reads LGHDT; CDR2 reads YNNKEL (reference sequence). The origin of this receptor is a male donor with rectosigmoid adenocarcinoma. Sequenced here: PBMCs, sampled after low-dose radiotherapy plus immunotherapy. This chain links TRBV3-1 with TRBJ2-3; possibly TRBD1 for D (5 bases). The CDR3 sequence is CASSQTAGGTDTQYF. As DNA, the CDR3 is TGTGCCAGCAGCCAGACAGCCGGCGGCACAGATACGCAGTATTTT.